Listed below are T cell receptor beta chains from one sample, sequenced in a study of T cells in Graves' hyperthyroidism and ophthalmopathy. TCRdb reprocessed the multiplex PCR reads with MiXCR, giving one entry per CDR3 protein. The sample contains around 440,000 distinct CDR3 sequences, around 14% of which appear only once. Sample: blood. The receptors here all came from a woman between 18 and 29 years old with Graves' hyperthyroidism. Each CDR3 is given without its conserved first and last residue. Clone sizes are given selectively: once, few, many, or a class where the clone is expanded.

V gene	clone size	J gene	CDR3 protein
TRBV12-3/TRBV12-4	many	TRBJ1-2	ASSARAEGMNYGYT
TRBV7-9	NA	TRBJ2-7	ASSLVGLLSYEQY
TRBV2	many	TRBJ2-1	ASSEWREAYNEQF
TRBV3-1	many	TRBJ2-7	ASQETHTYEQY
TRBV6-1	NA	TRBJ1-4	ASSESARSNEKLF
TRBV6-1	many	TRBJ1-5	ASRGVDNQPQH
TRBV6-1	many	TRBJ1-1	ASSPLRVNTEAF
TRBV20-1	many	TRBJ2-1	SARPNLSPYNEQF
TRBV29-1	few	TRBJ1-3	SVSGTDSGNTIY
TRBV27	few	TRBJ2-5	ATSDFDQETQY
TRBV7-9	NA	TRBJ1-1	ASSGLQGANTEAF
TRBV28	NA	TRBJ2-2	ASSLAGGAQTGELF
TRBV3-1	NA	TRBJ2-1	ASSHKVSNEQF
TRBV28	few	TRBJ1-3	ASSTPLRAFSGNTIY
TRBV7-3	NA	TRBJ2-3	ASSLTNRGSTDTQY
TRBV30	NA	TRBJ1-6	AWSARGQGYSPLH